This T cell receptor (beta chain) came from a study of T cells after posttransplantation cyclophosphamide. Points from the study as a whole: Later blood repertoires were often dominated by clones from the donor CD8+ memory compartment.

Treatment was busulfan-fludarabine conditioning, a marrow graft, and cyclophosphamide on days +3 and +4. The CDR3 spans 14 residues. Germline lookup yields CDR1 SGHRS and CDR2 YFSETQ. V shed 0 bases and J shed 1 base, with 7 bases lying between them. With regard to this clone: No antigen is known for it.

Data came from immunoSEQ multiplex PCR; TCRdb stores just in-frame clones and leaves some out. The data show approximately 6,200 clones, 82% seen once. The specimen comprised CD4+ T cells sorted from blood, sampled around 350 days after allogeneic stem cell transplant with posttransplant cyclophosphamide. The receptor was derived from a male patient aged 45-59 years who received an allogeneic stem cell transplant from a related donor and was CMV-positive. Some T cells may have originated in the graft donor. The chain recombines TRBV5-1 with TRBJ2-5; D not resolved. CDR3 bases: TGCGCCAGCAGCTTGGCCAGGCTCCAAGAGACCCAGTACTTC. Translation gives CASSLARLQETQYF.